The rows below give T cell receptor beta chains drawn from one sample of a study of T cells in Graves' hyperthyroidism and ophthalmopathy. TCRdb redid the calling of the multiplex PCR reads with MiXCR, one entry per CDR3 protein. The data show over 400,000 distinct CDR3 sequences, approximately 23% seen once. The material sequenced was blood. Source of these receptors: a woman in her 70s with Graves' ophthalmopathy. Both conserved end residues are part of each CDR3. D genes are given only for firm matches. Size tells how often a clone was seen (once, few, many) or the class of an expanded clone, and some rows leave it out.

CASSAQGQGYEQYF	TGTGCCAGCAGTGCCCAGGGTCAGGGCTACGAGCAGTACTTC	few	TRBV6-1	TRBJ2-7	-
CASSPGDWQGETEAFF	TGTGCCAGCTCACCGGGTGATTGGCAGGGAGAAACTGAAGCTTTCTTT	-	TRBV18	TRBJ1-1	-
CSAGGGTEQYF	TGCAGCGCTGGAGGGGGGACAGAGCAGTACTTC	-	TRBV29-1	TRBJ2-7	-
CASSSRGSGGRETQYF	TGTGCCAGCAGTTCGAGGGGTAGCGGGGGTCGAGAGACCCAGTACTTC	-	TRBV6-5	TRBJ2-5	TRBD2
CASSQLRASGVSYEQYF	TGCGCCAGCAGCCAACTGAGGGCTAGCGGAGTTTCCTACGAGCAGTACTTC	-	TRBV4-1	TRBJ2-7	TRBD2
CASQDRTYGYTF	TGTGCCAGCCAGGATCGGACCTATGGCTACACCTTC	few	TRBV6-1	TRBJ1-2	-
CASSGDRIGEQYF	TGTGCCAGCAGTGGGGACAGAATTGGCGAGCAGTACTTC	many	TRBV12-3/TRBV12-4	TRBJ2-7	TRBD1
CASSLGAADSPLHF	TGTGCCAGCAGTTTAGGGGCAGCCGATTCACCCCTCCACTTT	many	TRBV12-3/TRBV12-4	TRBJ1-6	-
CASSPTVNTGELFF	TGTGCCAGCAGTCCCACAGTTAACACCGGGGAGCTGTTTTTT	few	TRBV27	TRBJ2-2	-
CASSRGLDYGYTF	TGTGCCAGCAGTAGGGGGCTTGACTATGGCTACACCTTC	-	TRBV12-3/TRBV12-4	TRBJ1-2	TRBD1
CASSMFWESYNEQFF	TGTGCCAGCAGTATGTTCTGGGAATCGTACAATGAGCAGTTCTTC	many	TRBV28	TRBJ2-1	-
CASSGTSGNPGGTGELFF	TGTGCCAGCAGCGGGACTAGCGGGAACCCGGGGGGCACCGGGGAGCTGTTTTTT	-	TRBV9	TRBJ2-2	TRBD2
CATSDLSGGYTGELFF	TGTGCCACCAGTGATTTGTCAGGGGGCTACACCGGGGAGCTGTTTTTT	few	TRBV24-1	TRBJ2-2	TRBD1
CASRDPGLAGGQDEQFF	TGTGCCAGCAGAGACCCCGGGCTAGCGGGAGGGCAGGATGAGCAGTTCTTC	many	TRBV6-2/TRBV6-3	TRBJ2-1	TRBD2
CSARQGAGSYEQYF	TGCAGTGCTAGACAGGGGGCGGGCTCCTACGAGCAGTACTTC	many	TRBV20-1	TRBJ2-7	TRBD1
CASSEVNTRVGDETQYF	TGTGCCAGCAGTGAAGTTAACACCCGGGTCGGAGACGAGACCCAGTACTTC	many	TRBV2	TRBJ2-5	-
CASSIDGSNNSPLHF	TGTGCCAGCTCAATTGACGGATCCAATAATTCACCCCTCCACTTT	few	TRBV18	TRBJ1-6	-
CASSSGQGSQTQYF	TGTGCCAGCAGTTCCGGACAGGGTAGCCAGACCCAGTACTTC	-	TRBV6-1	TRBJ2-5	TRBD1
CASSPPGQYYEQYF	TGTGCCAGCAGCCCTCCGGGACAGTACTACGAGCAGTACTTC	few	TRBV11-2	TRBJ2-7	TRBD1
CASRGDIYYEQYF	TGTGCCAGCAGGGGGGACATTTACTACGAGCAGTACTTC	many	TRBV2	TRBJ2-7	-
CASSQSPGQNYEQYF	TGTGCCAGCAGCCAATCCCCGGGACAGAACTACGAGCAGTACTTC	-	TRBV3-1	TRBJ2-7	TRBD1
CASGGPGGNQPQHF	TGTGCCTCCGGGGGCCCTGGGGGGAATCAGCCCCAGCATTTT	few	TRBV6-1	TRBJ1-5	-